These 16 T cell receptor beta chains were sequenced from one sample in a study of shared clonotypes between healthy human individuals. Method: immunoSEQ multiplex PCR; TCRdb's copy keeps in-frame clones and lacks some. The table records about 1.1 million clones, around three quarters of them present only once. Source material: memory CD4+ T cells from PBMCs. Subset in this sample: CD45RA-negative fraction. The receptor source for this set is a man aged 18 to 29 in good health. Some clones in this sample may be carry-over from other donors' samples.

The rearrangement uses TRBV19 and TRBJ1-3; D is ambiguous. This CDR3 is built from 16 residues. The V gene's germline CDR1 is LNHDA and CDR2 SQIVND (reference sequence). V shed 5 bases and J shed 2 bases, with 16 bases lying between them. CDR3 amino acids: CASSRPGSSPGNTIYF. The CDR3 DNA reads TGTGCCAGTAGTCGTCCGGGCAGTTCTCCTGGAAACACCATATATTTT.

This clone was seen just once. The chain carries TRBV2 and TRBJ2-7, with a possible D match to TRBD1 (5 bases). V shed 7 bases and J shed 7 bases, with 17 bases lying between them. Germline V gene sequence: CDR1 SNHLY, CDR2 FYNNEI. This CDR3 region has 13 residues. CDR3 sequence reads: CASTRDLEREQYF. The CDR3 DNA reads as TGTGCCAGCACCAGGGATTTAGAGCGAGAGCAGTACTTC. The variable domain in full, with the rest retrieved from reference TRBV2 and TRBJ2-7, is EPEVTQTPSHQVTQMGQEVILRCVPISNHLYFYWYRQILGQKVEFLVSFYNNEISEKSEIFDDQFSVERPDGSNFTLKIRSTKLEDSAMYFCASTRDLEREQYFGPGTRLTVT.

About this clone: The same CDR3 can be traced to other DNA sequences in this sample. The DNA of the CDR3 is TGTGCCAGCAGCTTAGGTCTAGCGGGACAAGAGACCCAGTACTTC. It yields the protein CASSLGLAGQETQYF. The chain is built from TRBV11-3 and TRBJ2-5, with 9 bases fitting TRBD2. After removal of 1 base from V and 2 bases from J, the junction contained 2 bases not matched to a gene. The CDR3 length is 15 residues. Per the germline V gene, CDR1 is SGHNT and CDR2 is YENEEA.

The chain has TRBV5-4 and TRBJ2-1; no clear D. The V end was cut by 4 bases, the J end by 6 bases, with 14 bases between. The CDR3 covers 14 residues. Germline V gives CDR1 SGHNT, CDR2 YYREEE (reference sequence). The CDR3 here is CASSPRLPFNEQFF. The CDR3 bases are TGTGCCAGCAGCCCCAGGCTCCCGTTCAATGAGCAGTTCTTC.

The J gene is TRBJ2-3, the V gene TRBV19; 10 bases match TRBD2. The CDR3 loop spans 14 amino acids. After removal of 6 bases from V and 6 bases from J, the junction contained 6 bases not matched to a gene. CDR1 and CDR2 from the germline V gene are LNHDA and SQIVND (reference sequence). The CDR3 DNA reads as TGTGCCAGTAGCCTAGCGGGAGTAAAGGATACGCAGTATTTT. Translated, it gives CASSLAGVKDTQYF.

The chain uses TRBV6-6 and TRBJ1-2; 7 positions agree with TRBD1. This CDR3 comprises 13 residues. With V trimmed by 5 bases and J by 10 bases, 10 bases remained unmatched. Germline V gene sequence: CDR1 MNHNY, CDR2 SVGAGI (reference sequence). CDR3 protein: CASSPPGQPTYTF. For the CDR3, the DNA is TGTGCCAGCAGTCCTCCGGGACAGCCTACCTACACCTTC.

This clone has a handful of counts. The chain recombines TRBV30 with TRBJ1-1; possibly TRBD1 for D (6 bases). This CDR3 has 14 amino acids. The V and J ends lost 2 bases and 6 bases respectively, with 16 bases between them. Per the germline V gene, CDR1 is GTSNPN and CDR2 is SVGIG (reference sequence). CDR3 sequence: CAWSSPHRVPEAFF. CDR3 sequence (DNA): TGTGCCTGGAGTTCGCCTCACAGGGTTCCTGAAGCTTTCTTT. Based on the CDR3 plus reference TRBV30 and TRBJ1-1, the full variable domain is SQTIHQWPATLVQPVGSPLSLECTVEGTSNPNLYWYRQAAGRGLQLLFYSVGIGQISSEVPQNLSASRPQDRQFILSSKKLLLSDSGFYLCAWSSPHRVPEAFFGQGTRLTVV.

This chain links TRBV7-3 with TRBJ2-1, with D tentatively TRBD2 (6 bases). The CDR3 is 15 amino acids. V lost 5 bases and J lost 4, with 15 bases in between. Germline lookup yields CDR1 SGHTA and CDR2 FQGTGA. CDR3 nucleotide sequence: TGTGCCAGCAGCGAGCGGAGGGTTAGGTACAATGAGCAGTTCTTC. It specifies CASSERRVRYNEQFF. The complete variable domain, with remaining parts taken from reference TRBV7-3 and TRBJ2-1, reads GAGVSQTPSNKVTEKGKYVELRCDPISGHTALYWYRQSLGQGPEFLIYFQGTGAADDSGLPNDRFFAVRPEGSVSTLKIQRTERGDSAVYLCASSERRVRYNEQFFGPGTRLTVL.

This chain uses TRBV7-9 with TRBJ1-6; 8 nucleotides match TRBD1. The CDR3 covers 16 residues. Germline V lookup: CDR1 SEHNR, CDR2 FQNEAQ (reference sequence). J was trimmed by 11 bases and V by 5 bases; bases with no gene match: 14. The DNA for the CDR3 is TGTGCCAGCAGCACCAGACAGGGGTCCTGGGAGGCACCCCTCCACTTT. Translating gives CASSTRQGSWEAPLHF.

This chain connects TRBV7-2 to TRBJ2-7; D is unclear. The V gene's germline CDR1 is SGHTA and CDR2 FQGNSA. V was cut by 5 bases and J by 2 bases, with 16 bases left in between. CDR3 size: 15 residues. The CDR3 loop reads CASSQERLGTYEQYF. The DNA of the CDR3 is TGTGCCAGCAGCCAAGAGAGGCTTGGGACCTACGAGCAGTACTTC.

This rearrangement joins TRBV19 to TRBJ2-3; TRBD2 matches 13 bases. Germline V lookup: CDR1 LNHDA, CDR2 SQIVND (reference sequence). The CDR3 runs 18 residues. With 4 bases clipped from V and 0 bases from J, the junction kept 7 bases outside the gene matches. The CDR3 DNA follows: TGTGCCAGTAGTAATCCCCGGACTAGCGGGGGTAGCACAGATACGCAGTATTTT. Translating gives CASSNPRTSGGSTDTQYF.

The V gene is TRBV11-3, the J gene TRBJ2-4; either TRBD1 or TRBD2 may supply D (5 bases each). Trimming removed 4 bases from V and 6 bases from J, with 19 bases in between. The CDR3 runs to 16 residues. CDR1 and CDR2 (germline): SGHNT, YENEEA. The DNA for the CDR3 is TGTGCCAGCAGCTCCCGTTTTGAGGGGCTTGGAAACATTCAGTACTTC. It specifies CASSSRFEGLGNIQYF. Based on the CDR3 plus reference TRBV11-3 and TRBJ2-4, the full variable domain is EAGVVQSPRYKIIEKKQPVAFWCNPISGHNTLYWYLQNLGQGPELLIRYENEEAVDDSQLPKDRFSAERLKGVDSTLKIQPAELGDSAVYLCASSSRFEGLGNIQYFGAGTRLSVL.

The rearrangement uses TRBV29-1 and TRBJ2-2; D possibly matches TRBD1 or TRBD2 (5 bases each). The CDR3 contains 19 residues. V gave up 6 bases and J gave up 0 bases, with 26 bases separating them. Per germline, CDR1 SQVTM and CDR2 ANQGSEA. The CDR3 reads CSVHQSQGEGPANTGELFF. The CDR3 nucleotides read TGCAGCGTCCACCAATCCCAAGGAGAGGGGCCAGCGAACACCGGGGAGCTGTTTTTT.

This clone was detected only a few times. The chain uses TRBV27 and TRBJ2-1; 9 nucleotides agree with TRBD1. J was trimmed by 5 bases and V by 2 bases; bases with no gene match: 16. The CDR3 length is 19 residues. Germline V gene lookup returns CDR1 MNHEY and CDR2 SMNVEV (reference sequence). The CDR3: CASSLPNDRGLTVNNEQFF. The CDR3 DNA sequence: TGTGCCAGCAGTTTACCCAACGACAGGGGGTTGACTGTAAACAATGAGCAGTTCTTC.

The V gene is TRBV28, the J gene TRBJ1-3, with D uncertain. Trimming left V 2 bases short and J 4 bases short, with 9 bases between. The germline V gene encodes CDR1 MDHEN and CDR2 SYDVKM. The CDR3 is 14 residues long. CDR3 in DNA: TGTGCCAGCAGTTTAAGGGTCTCCGGAAACACCATATATTTT. Its protein is CASSLRVSGNTIYF.

The chain links TRBV19 to TRBJ1-1, with 7 bases fitting TRBD1. The CDR3 spans 15 residues. The trim removed 4 bases at V and 1 base at J, leaving 6 bases unmatched. The germline V gene encodes CDR1 LNHDA and CDR2 SQIVND (reference sequence). The CDR3 loop reads CASSSTGAPNTEAFF. The CDR3 DNA reads TGTGCCAGTAGTAGCACAGGGGCCCCGAACACTGAAGCTTTCTTT.